The 21 T cell receptor beta chains listed next were all sequenced from one sample in a study of blood T cell repertoires in COVID-19. Libraries were prepared by immunoSEQ multiplex PCR; TCRdb keeps only in-frame clonotypes and omits some of them. The sample holds roughly 200,000 clones, approximately 79% seen once. Material: peripheral blood. The receptors come from a man in his fifties or sixties who had recovered from COVID-19.

The CDR3 DNA reads as TGTGCCAGCAGCTTAGCTCTAGCGGGAGTTCTCGGGGAGCTGTTTTTT. Translation: CASSLALAGVLGELFF. The rearrangement joins TRBV7-9 to TRBJ2-2, with 10 positions matching TRBD2. CDR3 length equals 16 residues. CDR1 is SEHNR, CDR2 FQNEAQ, per germline (reference sequence). The J segment lost 7 bases and the V segment lost 0 bases, leaving 5 bases of the junction unmatched.

The chain is built from TRBV28 and TRBJ1-5; D remains unclear. The V and J ends lost 6 bases and 4 bases respectively, with 16 bases between them. The V gene's germline CDR1 is MDHEN and CDR2 SYDVKM. CDR3 length: 15 residues. In DNA form, the CDR3 reads TGTGCCAGCAGCGCCGGTATGAAGTTAAATCAGCCCCAGCATTTT. Translated, it gives CASSAGMKLNQPQHF.

The chain recombines TRBV18 with TRBJ1-4; perhaps TRBD1 as D (5 bases). Germline V gene lookup returns CDR1 KGHSH and CDR2 LQKENI. Trimming cost V 1 base and J 6 bases, with 9 bases left between them. The CDR3 extends over 14 amino acids. Written as DNA, the CDR3 is TGTGCCAGCTCACCACAGGGGTCCGATGAAAAACTGTTTTTT. It codes for CASSPQGSDEKLFF.

This clone was seen more than once but under ten times. This chain joins TRBV29-1 and TRBJ2-5; possibly TRBD1 for D (6 bases). The germline V gene has CDR1 SQVTM and CDR2 ANQGSEA. V was cut by 3 bases and J by 2 bases, with 19 bases left in between. There are 16 residues in the CDR3. The CDR3 sequence is CSVDGTTGTRQETQYF. The CDR3 bases are TGCAGCGTTGATGGAACCACCGGGACACGACAAGAGACCCAGTACTTC. Based on the CDR3 plus reference TRBV29-1 and TRBJ2-5, the full variable domain is SAVISQKPSRDICQRGTSLTIQCQVDSQVTMMFWYRQQPGQSLTLIATANQGSEATYESGFVIDKFPISRPNLTFSTLTVSNMSPEDSSIYLCSVDGTTGTRQETQYFGPGTRLLVL.

The J gene is TRBJ2-1, the V gene TRBV29-1, with 12 bases aligning to TRBD2. Trimming removed 2 bases from V and 10 bases from J; junction bases left unmatched: 6. The CDR3 loop spans 14 amino acids. Germline assignment: CDR1 SQVTM and CDR2 ANQGSEA. The chain's CDR3 is CSVERGLAGGEQFF. CDR3 coding DNA: TGCAGCGTTGAAAGGGGACTAGCGGGCGGCGAGCAGTTCTTC.

The chain has TRBV5-8 and TRBJ1-5; unclear D gene. The CDR3 has 17 residues. Germline assignment: CDR1 SGHTS and CDR2 YDEGEE. Trimming left V 4 bases short and J 6 bases short, with 23 bases between. Here the CDR3 DNA reads TGTGCCAGCAGCCCCGGGTCACCGGAGGAGCTAAGTCAGCCCCAGCATTTT. Its translation is CASSPGSPEELSQPQHF.

This clone showed up just a few times. This chain connects TRBV7-6 to TRBJ2-2; TRBD1 aligns across 7 bases. V shed 3 bases and J 4 bases; nucleotides not matched to a gene: 5. The CDR3 loop spans 15 amino acids. Looked up from germline, CDR1 is SGHVS and CDR2 is FNYEAQ. The CDR3 reads CASSFRDSATGELFF. The CDR3 nucleotides are TGTGCCAGCAGCTTCCGGGACAGTGCCACCGGGGAGCTGTTTTTT.

The sample holds one count of this clone. This chain links TRBV7-6 with TRBJ2-2; 8 bases are a match to TRBD1. The trim removed 5 bases at V and 3 bases at J, leaving 14 bases unmatched. The CDR3 has 18 amino acids. The germline V gene encodes CDR1 SGHVS and CDR2 FNYEAQ. In nucleotides, the CDR3 is TGTGCCAGCAGCCTACCTCGACCCGGGACAGGAGACACCGGGGAGCTGTTTTTT. It encodes CASSLPRPGTGDTGELFF.

The chain joins TRBV28 to TRBJ1-3; maybe TRBD1 (5 bases). This CDR3 is 13 amino acids long. V was pared by 3 bases and J by 5 bases, with 8 bases between. Germline V gene data show CDR1 as MDHEN and CDR2 as SYDVKM. The DNA for the CDR3 is TGTGCCAGCAGTTTCGCAGGGCGAAACACCATATATTTT. It specifies CASSFAGRNTIYF.

The chain joins TRBV9 to TRBJ2-5, with D possibly being TRBD2 (6 bases). Germline-derived CDR1 and CDR2 are SGDLS and YYNGEE. This CDR3 is 15 amino acids long. The V gene lost 2 bases and the J gene lost 3 bases, with 14 bases spanning the gap. The CDR3 DNA is TGTGCCAGCAGCGTTGAATCCGGGACTGAAGAGACCCAGTACTTC. Amino acid sequence: CASSVESGTEETQYF.

This clone was counted between two and nine times. The rearrangement uses TRBV5-4 and TRBJ2-5; tentatively, D is TRBD2 (5 bases). V lost 4 bases to trimming and J lost 5 bases, with 15 bases between them. Germline lookup yields CDR1 SGHNT and CDR2 YYREEE (reference sequence). The CDR3 contains 14 residues. CDR3 protein: CASSTGSGGETQYF. The CDR3 coding sequence is TGTGCCAGCAGCACCGGCTCCGGCGGGGAGACCCAGTACTTC.

This clone was seen a handful of times. The J gene is TRBJ2-3, the V gene TRBV28; 9 bases match TRBD2. The CDR3 has 15 residues. From germline, CDR1 is MDHEN and CDR2 SYDVKM. Trimming at V came to 5 bases and at J to 6 bases, leaving 9 bases not matched to a gene. CDR3 protein: CASSRRAGGSDTQYF. CDR3 nucleotides: TGTGCCAGCAGTCGAAGGGCGGGAGGGTCCGATACGCAGTATTTT. Complete variable domain (other parts from reference TRBV28 and TRBJ2-3): DVKVTQSSRYLVKRTGEKVFLECVQDMDHENMFWYRQDPGLGLRLIYFSYDVKMKEKGDIPEGYSVSREKKERFSLILESASTNQTSMYLCASSRRAGGSDTQYFGPGTRLTVL.

The genes are TRBV27 and TRBJ1-6, with D uncertain. The CDR3 is made up of 12 amino acids. V was shortened by 4 bases and J by 9 bases, with 7 bases between the two germline ends. CDR1 and CDR2 (germline): MNHEY, SMNVEV (reference sequence). This CDR3 reads CASSSRLSPLHF. The CDR3 DNA reads as TGTGCCAGCAGTTCCCGTCTTTCACCCCTCCACTTT.

The chain has TRBV7-2 and TRBJ2-1; D uncertain. V was shortened by 2 bases and J by 9 bases, with 11 bases between the two germline ends. The CDR3 is 13 residues long. CDR1 SGHTA and CDR2 FQGNSA come from the germline V gene. CDR3 nucleotides: TGTGCCAGCAGCTTAAATAATGTCGGTGAGCAGTTCTTC. This codes for CASSLNNVGEQFF.

CDR3: CASSHRGGYEQYF. In nucleotides, the CDR3 is TGTGCCAGCAGCCATCGAGGTGGGTACGAGCAGTACTTC. The rearrangement links TRBV4-2 to TRBJ2-7; D is undetermined. This CDR3 has 13 residues. Per the germline V gene, CDR1 is LGHNA and CDR2 is YNFKEQ. The V end lost 3 bases, the J end lost 4 bases, and 10 bases lay between the germline ends.

The chain employs TRBV3-1 (or the pseudogene TRBV3-2) and TRBJ2-1; D is ambiguous. Germline loops: CDR1 LGHDT, CDR2 YNNKEL (reference sequence). Trimming removed 0 bases from V and 8 bases from J, with 8 bases in between. This CDR3 is 13 amino acids long. In DNA, the CDR3 is TGTGCCAGCAGCCAAGATCGGTTCGATGAGCAGTTCTTC. Protein: CASSQDRFDEQFF.

This chain links TRBV7-3 with TRBJ2-2, with D uncertain. Germline V lookup: CDR1 SGHTA, CDR2 FQGTGA. Trimming stripped 3 bases from V and 6 bases from J, with 14 bases between. The CDR3 runs 15 residues. In DNA, the CDR3 is TGTGCCAGCAGCTTCGGTCCCGGAGAAGCCGGGGAGCTGTTTTTT. The encoded protein is CASSFGPGEAGELFF.

The chain combines TRBV7-3 with TRBJ2-1, with a possible D match to TRBD1 (5 bases). The germline gives CDR1 SGHTA, CDR2 FQGTGA. The CDR3 is 12 residues long. The V gene lost 4 bases and the J gene lost 8 bases, with 9 bases spanning the gap. In DNA form, the CDR3 reads TGTGCCAGCAGCTCCCAGGGTGATGAGCAGTTCTTC. This encodes CASSSQGDEQFF.

This chain uses TRBV28 with TRBJ2-7; 10 nucleotides line up with TRBD1. There are 13 residues in the CDR3. The germline V gene has CDR1 MDHEN and CDR2 SYDVKM. The V segment lost 6 bases and the J segment 6 bases; nucleotides outside the gene matches: 5. The CDR3 loop reads CASRRQGAIEQYF. The CDR3 DNA reads TGTGCCAGCAGGCGACAGGGGGCGATCGAGCAGTACTTC.

This clone was detected only a few times. This rearrangement joins TRBV7-9 to TRBJ2-1; 7 positions match TRBD2. Germline V gene lookup returns CDR1 SEHNR and CDR2 FQNEAQ (reference sequence). CDR3 length equals 13 residues. Trimming took 5 bases from V and 8 from J; bases not matched to a gene: 6. In DNA, the CDR3 is TGTGCCAGCAGCCGGGACTATTCGGATGAGCAGTTCTTC. It translates to CASSRDYSDEQFF.

The genes are TRBV3-1 (or the pseudogene TRBV3-2) and TRBJ2-5, with 9 bases identical to TRBD2. The CDR3 consists of 16 residues. J gave up 2 bases and V 4 bases, and 8 bases lay outside the gene matches. Germline CDR1 and CDR2: LGHDT and YNNKEL (reference sequence). CDR3 sequence (DNA): TGTGCCAGCAGCCTCCGACTAGCGGTATTACAAGAGACCCAGTACTTC. Translating gives CASSLRLAVLQETQYF.